This TCR beta chain was identified during a study of post-analysis software for immune sequencing data. Notes on this clonotype: The germline gene is not matched at one end of the junction; a read error may be the cause.

Libraries were made from TCR beta cDNA, and they carried unique molecular identifiers. Each CDR3 protein is one row after TCRdb ran MiXCR on the PCR reads. The repertoire includes approximately 770,000 distinct CDR3 sequences, around 42% of them detected once, and 4.9% sits in the top ten. Sequenced input: blood. The sequence was obtained from a girl between 5 and 17 years old with multiple sclerosis.

The CDR3 nucleotides are TGCGCCAGCTGGGGGGTAGCGGGAGAGCCCTCCAATGAGCAGTTCTTC. This translates into CASWGVAGEPSNEQFF. The chain carries TRBV2 and TRBJ2-1; the match to TRBD2 covers 9 bases. This CDR3 spans 16 amino acids. Germline V gene data show CDR1 as SNHLY and CDR2 as FYNNEI.